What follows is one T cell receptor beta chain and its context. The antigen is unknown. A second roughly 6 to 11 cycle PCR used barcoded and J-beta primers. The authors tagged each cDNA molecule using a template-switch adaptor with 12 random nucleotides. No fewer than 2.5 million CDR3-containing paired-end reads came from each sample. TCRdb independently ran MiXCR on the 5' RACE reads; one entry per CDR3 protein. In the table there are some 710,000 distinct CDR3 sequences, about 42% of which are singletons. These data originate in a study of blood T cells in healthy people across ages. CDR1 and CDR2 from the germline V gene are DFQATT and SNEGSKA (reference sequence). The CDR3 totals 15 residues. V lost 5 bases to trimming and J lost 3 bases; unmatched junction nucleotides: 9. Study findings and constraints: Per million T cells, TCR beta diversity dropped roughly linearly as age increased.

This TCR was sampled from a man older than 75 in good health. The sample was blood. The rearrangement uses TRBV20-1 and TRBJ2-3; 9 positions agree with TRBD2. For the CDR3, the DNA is TGCAGTGCTGCCTCAGCGGGGGGAGCAACAGATACGCAGTATTTT. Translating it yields CSAASAGGATDTQYF.